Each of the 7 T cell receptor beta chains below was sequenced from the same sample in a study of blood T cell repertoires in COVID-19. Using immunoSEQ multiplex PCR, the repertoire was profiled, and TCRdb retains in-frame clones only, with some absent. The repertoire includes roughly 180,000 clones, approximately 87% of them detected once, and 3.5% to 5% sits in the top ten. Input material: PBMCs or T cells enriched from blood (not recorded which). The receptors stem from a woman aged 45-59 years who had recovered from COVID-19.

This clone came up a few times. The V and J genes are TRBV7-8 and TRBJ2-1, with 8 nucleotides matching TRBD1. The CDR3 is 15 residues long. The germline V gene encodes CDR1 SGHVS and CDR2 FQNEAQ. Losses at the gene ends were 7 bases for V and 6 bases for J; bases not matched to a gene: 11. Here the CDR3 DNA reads TGTGCCAGCACCAAATCCAGGACAGGGTCCAATGAGCAGTTCTTC. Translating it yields CASTKSRTGSNEQFF.

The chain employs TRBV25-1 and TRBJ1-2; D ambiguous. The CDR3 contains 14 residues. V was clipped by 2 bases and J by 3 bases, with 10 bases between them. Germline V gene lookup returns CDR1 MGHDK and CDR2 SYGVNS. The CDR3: CASSEQALDYGYTF. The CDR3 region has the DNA TGTGCCAGCAGTGAACAGGCCTTGGACTATGGCTACACCTTC.

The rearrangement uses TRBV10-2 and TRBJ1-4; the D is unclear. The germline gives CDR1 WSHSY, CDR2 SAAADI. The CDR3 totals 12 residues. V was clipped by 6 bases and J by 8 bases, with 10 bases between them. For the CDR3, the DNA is TGCGCCAGCAGCGCGACTGAGGAAAAACTGTTTTTT. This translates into CASSATEEKLFF.

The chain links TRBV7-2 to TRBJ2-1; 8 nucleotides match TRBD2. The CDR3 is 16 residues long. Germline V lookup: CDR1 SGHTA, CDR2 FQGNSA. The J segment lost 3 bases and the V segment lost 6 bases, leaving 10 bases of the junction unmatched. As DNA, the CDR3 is TGTGCCAGCAGGTTGAGGTTGGGGACTAGCTACAATGAGCAGTTCTTC. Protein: CASRLRLGTSYNEQFF.

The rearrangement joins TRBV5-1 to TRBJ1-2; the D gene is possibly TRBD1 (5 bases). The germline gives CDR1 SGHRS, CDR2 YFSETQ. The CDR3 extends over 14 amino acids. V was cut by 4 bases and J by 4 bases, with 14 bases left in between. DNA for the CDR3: TGCGCCAGCAGCGAGAATCGGGGGTCCTATGGCTACACCTTC. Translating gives CASSENRGSYGYTF.

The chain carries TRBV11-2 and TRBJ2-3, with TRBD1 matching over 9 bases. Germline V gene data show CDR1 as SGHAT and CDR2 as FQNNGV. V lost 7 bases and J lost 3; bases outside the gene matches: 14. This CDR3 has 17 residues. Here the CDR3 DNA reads TGTGCCAGCACCTATTTCTCCGGGACAGGGAAAACAGATACGCAGTATTTT. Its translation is CASTYFSGTGKTDTQYF.

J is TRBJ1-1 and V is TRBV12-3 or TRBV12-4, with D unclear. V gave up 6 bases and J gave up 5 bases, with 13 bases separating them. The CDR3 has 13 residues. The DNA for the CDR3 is TGTGCCAGCAGCCCCTACGCCCGGACTGAAGCTTTCTTT. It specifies CASSPYARTEAFF.